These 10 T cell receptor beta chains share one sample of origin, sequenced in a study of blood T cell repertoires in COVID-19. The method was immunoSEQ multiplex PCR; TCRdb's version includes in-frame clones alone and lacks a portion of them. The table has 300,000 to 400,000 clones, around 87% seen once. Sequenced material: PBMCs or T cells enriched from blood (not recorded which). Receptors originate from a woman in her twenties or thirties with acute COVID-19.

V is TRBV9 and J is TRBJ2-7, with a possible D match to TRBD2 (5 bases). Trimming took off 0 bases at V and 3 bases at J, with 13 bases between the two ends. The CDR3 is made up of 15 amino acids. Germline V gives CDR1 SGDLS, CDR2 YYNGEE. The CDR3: CASSVGPGFDYEQYF. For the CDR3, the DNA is TGTGCCAGCAGCGTAGGGCCGGGGTTTGACTACGAGCAGTACTTC.

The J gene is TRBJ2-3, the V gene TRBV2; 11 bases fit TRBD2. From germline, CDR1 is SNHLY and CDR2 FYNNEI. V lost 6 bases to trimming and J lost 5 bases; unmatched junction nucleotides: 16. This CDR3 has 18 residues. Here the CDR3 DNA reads TGTGCCAGCAGCCTTTTGGGGGTAGCGGGGGGGCCCAAAGATACGCAGTATTTT. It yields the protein CASSLLGVAGGPKDTQYF.

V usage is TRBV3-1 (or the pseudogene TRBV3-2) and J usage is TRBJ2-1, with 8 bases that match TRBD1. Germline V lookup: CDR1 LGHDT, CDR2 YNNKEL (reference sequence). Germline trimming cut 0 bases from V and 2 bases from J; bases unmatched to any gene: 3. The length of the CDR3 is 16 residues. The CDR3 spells CASSQDRGRAYNEQFF. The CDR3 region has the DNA TGTGCCAGCAGCCAAGACAGGGGGCGGGCCTACAATGAGCAGTTCTTC.

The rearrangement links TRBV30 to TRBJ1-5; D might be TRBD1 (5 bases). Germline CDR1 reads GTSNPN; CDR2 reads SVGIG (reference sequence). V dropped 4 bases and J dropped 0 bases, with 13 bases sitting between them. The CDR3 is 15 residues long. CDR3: CAWKSDSYSNQPQHF. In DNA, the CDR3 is TGTGCCTGGAAAAGTGACAGCTATAGCAATCAGCCCCAGCATTTT.

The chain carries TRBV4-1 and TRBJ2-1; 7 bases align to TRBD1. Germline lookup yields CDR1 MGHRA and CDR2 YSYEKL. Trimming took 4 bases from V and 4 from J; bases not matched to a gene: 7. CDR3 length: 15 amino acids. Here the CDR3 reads CASSRSGTEYNEQFF. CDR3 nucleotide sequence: TGCGCCAGCAGCCGATCCGGGACAGAGTACAATGAGCAGTTCTTC.

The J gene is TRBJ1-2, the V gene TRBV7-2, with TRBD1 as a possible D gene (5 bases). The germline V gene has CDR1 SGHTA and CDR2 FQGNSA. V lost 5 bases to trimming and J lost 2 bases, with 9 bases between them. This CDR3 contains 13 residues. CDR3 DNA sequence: TGTGCCAGCAGCCCCGACAGAAACTATGGCTACACCTTC. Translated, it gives CASSPDRNYGYTF.

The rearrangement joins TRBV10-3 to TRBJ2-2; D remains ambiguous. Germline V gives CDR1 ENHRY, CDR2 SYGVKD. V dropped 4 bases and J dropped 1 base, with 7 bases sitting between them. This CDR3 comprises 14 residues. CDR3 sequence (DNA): TGTGCCATCAGTGTGTTACAGAACACCGGGGAGCTGTTTTTT. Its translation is CAISVLQNTGELFF.

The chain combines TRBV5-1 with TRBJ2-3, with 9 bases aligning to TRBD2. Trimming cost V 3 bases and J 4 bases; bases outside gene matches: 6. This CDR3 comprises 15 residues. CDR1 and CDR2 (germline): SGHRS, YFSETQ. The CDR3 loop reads CASSSQRGAPDTQYF. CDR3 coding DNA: TGCGCCAGCAGCTCCCAGCGGGGGGCACCAGATACGCAGTATTTT. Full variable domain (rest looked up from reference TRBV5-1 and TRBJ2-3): KAGVTQTPRYLIKTRGQQVTLSCSPISGHRSVSWYQQTPGQGLQFLFEYFSETQRNKGNFPGRFSGRQFSNSRSEMNVSTLELGDSALYLCASSSQRGAPDTQYFGPGTRLTVL.

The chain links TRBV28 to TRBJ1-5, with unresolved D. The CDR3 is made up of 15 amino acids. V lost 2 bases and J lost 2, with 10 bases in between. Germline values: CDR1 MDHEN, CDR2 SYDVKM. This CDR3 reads CASSLGLVGNQPQHF. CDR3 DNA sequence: TGTGCCAGCAGTTTAGGTCTTGTAGGCAATCAGCCCCAGCATTTT.

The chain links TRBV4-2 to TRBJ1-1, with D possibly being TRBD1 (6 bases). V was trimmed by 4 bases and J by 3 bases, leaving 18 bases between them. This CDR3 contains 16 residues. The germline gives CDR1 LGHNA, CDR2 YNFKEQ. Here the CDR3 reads CASSPGGLGGDTEAFF. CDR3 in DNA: TGTGCCAGCAGCCCCGGGGGGCTTGGGGGGGACACTGAAGCTTTCTTT.